This T cell receptor (beta chain) emerged from a study of cytomegalovirus exposure and HLA in healthy donors. On this clone: Its antigen is unknown.

Primers: 60 Vbeta forward and 13 Jbeta reverse. Using immunoSEQ multiplex PCR, the repertoire was profiled, and TCRdb retains in-frame clones only, with some absent. Its table lists about 41,000 clones. Germline-derived CDR1 and CDR2 are LNHDA and SQIVND (reference sequence). The V end lost 7 bases, the J end lost 6 bases, and 25 bases lay between the germline ends. The CDR3 has 16 amino acids. Findings and caveats of the study: Later analysis associated a missense DCLRE1C variant with TCR beta V- and J-gene trimming.

The sequence was collected from a man aged 30 to 39 in good health and CMV-seronegative. V gene TRBV19 combines with J gene TRBJ2-7; TRBD2 might be the D (7 bases). Input material: PBMCs. CDR3 amino acids: CASTFSGGGGASEQYF. As DNA, the CDR3 is TGTGCCAGTACCTTTTCCGGTGGAGGGGGGGCATCCGAGCAGTACTTC.